This entry concerns a single T cell receptor beta chain. No antigen is known for it. This sample stems from a study of T cell responses to AZD1222 COVID-19 vaccine. Broader study findings: Clonal diversity was possibly underestimated; the donors were predominantly white British and more often female. After two AZD1222 doses, spike-specific TCR breadth and depth rose versus day 0. Distributed over spike, vaccine-associated CD4 TCRs predominated at 160-218 and 743-854.

Both about-4-week and about-12-week second-dose recipients were combined. V shed 0 bases and J 2 bases; nucleotides not matched to a gene: 6. The CDR3 extends over 16 amino acids. Germline CDR1 MNHEY, CDR2 SVGAGI. The data were produced by immunoSEQ multiplex PCR, yet TCRdb's version contains in-frame clones alone and is incomplete. The sample consists of about 150,000 clones, about 90% of them appearing once. The source material was peripheral blood, sampled 28 days after the second AZD1222 dose. This clonotype was obtained from an adult who received the AZD1222 COVID-19 vaccine. The chain joins TRBV6-5 to TRBJ2-7; 8 bases map to TRBD2. The CDR3 spells CASSYSLAGRTYEQYF. CDR3 coding DNA: TGTGCCAGCAGTTACTCCCTAGCGGGTCGAACCTACGAGCAGTACTTC.